These 26 T cell receptor beta chains share one sample of origin, sequenced in a study of neurological immune-mediated disorders. TCRdb passed the 5' RACE reads through MiXCR, listing each CDR3 protein once. The sample consists of about 19,000 distinct CDR3 sequences, roughly 2.5% of them appearing once. Source material: PBMCs. These receptors were obtained from a woman aged 18-30 years with multiple sclerosis.

By sample fraction, this clonotype is medium-sized. The genes are TRBV3-1 and TRBJ2-3, with 8 bases matching TRBD2. Germline V lookup: CDR1 LGHDT, CDR2 YNNKEL (reference sequence). Germline trimming cut 4 bases from V and 2 bases from J; bases unmatched to any gene: 5. This CDR3 has 15 amino acids. The CDR3 protein is CASSLGLAPTDTQYF. CDR3 nucleotide sequence: TGTGCCAGCAGCCTTGGACTAGCACCCACAGATACGCAGTATTTT.

This clonotype was detected ten times or more. This rearrangement joins TRBV20-1 to TRBJ2-3; 7 bases line up with TRBD2. The V gene's germline CDR1 is DFQATT and CDR2 SNEGSKA (reference sequence). This CDR3 has 16 amino acids. V lost 0 bases and J lost 0; bases outside the gene matches: 6. The CDR3 coding sequence is TGCAGTGCTAGAGAGTGGAGGGAGGGGAGCACAGATACGCAGTATTTT. Translating gives CSAREWREGSTDTQYF.

This clonotype was seen many times. The chain recombines TRBV12-3 or TRBV12-4 with TRBJ1-1, with 8 bases matching TRBD1. With V trimmed by 4 bases and J by 3 bases, 10 bases remained unmatched. The CDR3 has 16 amino acids. DNA of the CDR3: TGTGCCAGCAGTTCGAACCAGCAGGGGGCTCACACTGAAGCTTTCTTT. This sequence encodes CASSSNQQGAHTEAFF.

This clonotype was seen many times. The chain carries TRBV28 and TRBJ1-2; D is ambiguous. Germline values: CDR1 MDHEN, CDR2 SYDVKM. The CDR3 has 16 residues. Trimming left V 3 bases short and J 3 bases short, with 17 bases between. This CDR3 reads CASSLGSAQSYYGYTF. The CDR3 DNA reads TGTGCCAGCAGTTTGGGATCAGCCCAGTCCTACTATGGCTACACCTTC.

This clonotype was counted ten times or more. The V gene is TRBV7-6, the J gene TRBJ2-7; 7 bases align to TRBD1. Germline V lookup: CDR1 SGHVS, CDR2 FNYEAQ. The junction had 2 bases not matched to a gene; V was cut back by 5 bases and J by 1 base. The CDR3 spans 13 residues. CDR3 nucleotide sequence: TGTGCCAGCAGCATGGACAGGTCCTACGAGCAGTACTTC. Encoded protein: CASSMDRSYEQYF.

The chain links TRBV12-2 to TRBJ1-3. TRBV12-2 is a pseudogene locus. The CDR3 is made up of 15 amino acids. This CDR3 reads CASRLVRVVGNTIYF. Written as DNA, the CDR3 is TGTGCAAGTCGCTTAGTTCGGGTTGTTGGAAACACCATATATTTT.

This clonotype rates as medium-sized. This chain uses TRBV6-2 or TRBV6-3 with TRBJ1-1, with D possibly TRBD1 on 5 matching bases. The V gene's germline CDR1 is MNHEY and CDR2 SVGEGT. The CDR3 sequence is 12 residues long. Trimming took off 6 bases at V and 4 bases at J, with 9 bases between the two ends. The CDR3 loop reads CASSRGATEAFF. CDR3 coding DNA: TGTGCCAGCAGCCGAGGGGCCACTGAAGCTTTCTTT.

This clonotype showed up many times. The chain links TRBV9 to TRBJ1-2; 8 bases agree with TRBD1. This CDR3 spans 14 amino acids. In germline, CDR1 is SGDLS, CDR2 YYNGEE. V was pared by 0 bases and J by 5 bases, with 3 bases of the junction left unmatched. Here the CDR3 reads CASSVERTGYGYTF. The DNA for the CDR3 is TGTGCCAGCAGCGTAGAGCGGACAGGGTATGGCTACACCTTC. Supplemented by reference TRBV9 and TRBJ1-2, the full variable domain reads DSGVTQTPKHLITATGQRVTLRCSPRSGDLSVYWYQQSLDQGLQFLIQYYNGEERAKGNILERFSAQQFPDLHSELNLSSLELGDSALYFCASSVERTGYGYTFGSGTRLTVV.

Many counts were recorded for this clonotype. The chain employs TRBV7-9 and TRBJ2-3; TRBD2 might be the D (5 bases). CDR1 is SEHNR and CDR2 is FQNEAQ in the germline V gene (reference sequence). The CDR3 has 14 residues. The V gene lost 5 bases and the J gene lost 2 bases, with 11 bases spanning the gap. The CDR3 protein is CASSRAGLTDTQYF. CDR3 DNA sequence: TGTGCCAGCAGCAGGGCGGGCCTCACAGATACGCAGTATTTT.

This clonotype was counted ten times or more. The rearrangement uses TRBV20-1 and TRBJ2-5; unclear D gene. V was cut by 2 bases and J by 5 bases, with 9 bases left in between. The germline V gene has CDR1 DFQATT and CDR2 SNEGSKA (reference sequence). The CDR3 is made up of 12 amino acids. In nucleotides, the CDR3 is TGCAGTGCTAGACCCTTAGGCGAGACCCAGTACTTC. It codes for CSARPLGETQYF.

With respect to this clonotype: The conserved final phenylalanine or tryptophan is absent from the CDR3, which likely points to a read error. The J gene is TRBJ2-5, the V gene TRBV20-1; D remains ambiguous. Deletions cut 1 base from V and 5 bases from J, with 14 bases between. This CDR3 spans 14 amino acids. Germline CDR1 is DFQATT and CDR2 is SNEGSKA (reference sequence). CDR3 in amino acids: CSARANQVEETQYN. In DNA, the CDR3 is TGCAGTGCTAGAGCCAACCAGGTTGAGGAGACCCAGTACAAC.

This clonotype was detected many times. The V gene is TRBV20-1, the J gene TRBJ1-1; tentative D call: TRBD1 (5 bases). Germline CDR1 DFQATT, CDR2 SNEGSKA (reference sequence). The germline V and J ends were trimmed by 6 bases and 1 base, with 9 bases remaining between them. CDR3 size: 12 residues. The CDR3 reads CSALDKNTEAFF. The DNA of the CDR3 is TGCAGTGCGCTGGACAAGAACACTGAAGCTTTCTTT.

This clonotype has at least ten counts. The chain joins TRBV5-5 to TRBJ2-1; D could derive from TRBD1 or TRBD2 (5 bases each). Trimming pared 4 bases from V and 6 bases from J, leaving 11 bases between. The CDR3 is made up of 13 amino acids. Germline-derived CDR1 and CDR2 are SGHKS and YYEKEE (reference sequence). This CDR3 reads CASSLLGTNEQFF. The CDR3, as DNA: TGTGCCAGCAGCCTACTGGGGACCAATGAGCAGTTCTTC.

This clonotype is medium-sized by share. In DNA form, the CDR3 reads TGTGCCAGCAGCGCCGAGGGAGGGCCGAAGCCGACAGAGACCCAGTACTTC. Its translation is CASSAEGGPKPTETQYF. The rearrangement links TRBV9 to TRBJ2-5; the match to TRBD2 covers 7 bases. V lost 3 bases to trimming and J lost 4 bases; unmatched junction nucleotides: 15. The CDR3 covers 17 residues. Germline loops: CDR1 SGDLS, CDR2 YYNGEE. Filled out from reference TRBV9 and TRBJ2-5, the complete variable domain reads DSGVTQTPKHLITATGQRVTLRCSPRSGDLSVYWYQQSLDQGLQFLIQYYNGEERAKGNILERFSAQQFPDLHSELNLSSLELGDSALYFCASSAEGGPKPTETQYFGPGTRLLVL.

This clonotype was recorded at least ten times. V and J are TRBV9 and TRBJ1-4; unclear D gene. The CDR3 runs to 14 residues. Per the germline V gene, CDR1 is SGDLS and CDR2 is YYNGEE. The V end was cut by 0 bases, the J end by 5 bases, with 8 bases between. DNA for the CDR3: TGTGCCAGCAGCGTAGGGACGATAAATGAAAAACTGTTTTTT. The encoded protein is CASSVGTINEKLFF.

There are a few counts of this clonotype. The chain employs TRBV10-1 and TRBJ2-1; D is perhaps TRBD2 (6 bases). The CDR3 length is 14 residues. Germline V gene lookup returns CDR1 WNHNN and CDR2 SYGVQD (reference sequence). Trimming removed 6 bases from V and 10 bases from J, with 19 bases in between. In DNA, the CDR3 is TGCGCCAGCAGCCGGGACTCGGCAGCCCTGGAGCAGTTCTTC. Translated: CASSRDSAALEQFF.

Sample share makes this clonotype medium-sized. The chain employs TRBV5-1 and TRBJ2-5; tentatively, D is TRBD2 (7 bases). CDR3 length equals 14 residues. CDR1 and CDR2 from the germline V gene are SGHRS and YFSETQ. The V and J ends lost 4 bases and 2 bases respectively, with 12 bases between them. CDR3 residues: CASSPGGRQETQYF. As DNA, the CDR3 is TGCGCCAGCAGCCCGGGGGGCCGACAAGAGACCCAGTACTTC.

This clonotype was seen at least ten times. J is TRBJ2-5 and V is TRBV9, with TRBD2 identical over 8 bases. CDR1 is SGDLS and CDR2 is YYNGEE in the germline V gene. The CDR3 length is 14 residues. J was trimmed by 4 bases and V by 0 bases; bases with no gene match: 2. The CDR3, as DNA: TGTGCCAGCAGCGTAGCGGGGGGGGTAGAGACCCAGTACTTC. It specifies CASSVAGGVETQYF.

The table lists this clonotype with many counts. V gene TRBV5-1 combines with J gene TRBJ1-1; D is uncertain. The CDR3 runs 12 residues. Per the germline V gene, CDR1 is SGHRS and CDR2 is YFSETQ. The ends were cut back, 4 bases at V and 0 bases at J, with 4 bases in the middle. CDR3 amino acids: CASSDLNTEAFF. The DNA for the CDR3 is TGCGCCAGCAGCGACCTGAACACTGAAGCTTTCTTT.

This clonotype has at least ten counts. The chain joins TRBV12-3 or TRBV12-4 to TRBJ2-3, with 9 positions matching TRBD2. The junction had 6 bases not matched to a gene; V was cut back by 0 bases and J by 2 bases. The CDR3 spans 17 residues. CDR3 loop: CASSLARLAEYTDTQYF. The CDR3 DNA is TGTGCCAGCAGTTTAGCCCGACTAGCGGAGTACACAGATACGCAGTATTTT.

This clonotype was detected ten times or more. This chain joins TRBV10-3 and TRBJ2-6; 8 nucleotides align to TRBD1. The CDR3 is 17 residues long. The V and J ends lost 10 bases and 2 bases, in that order; junction bases with no gene match: 13. Germline CDR1 reads ENHRY; CDR2 reads SYGVKD. CDR3 protein: CASSSTGVAAGANVLTF. The CDR3 nucleotides are TGTGCCAGCTCCTCGACAGGGGTTGCTGCTGGGGCCAACGTCCTGACTTTC.

On this clonotype: Being one base from a much bigger clone, this may be a read error. A read error is likely, as this CDR3 ends without the conserved phenylalanine or tryptophan. The gene calls are TRBV2 and TRBJ1-2; TRBD1 might be the D (6 bases). The V and J ends lost 6 bases and 0 bases respectively, with 8 bases between them. The germline gives CDR1 SNHLY, CDR2 FYNNEI. There are 13 residues in the CDR3. The CDR3 region is CASRNRANYGYTI. The DNA of the CDR3 is TGTGCCAGCAGAAACAGGGCTAACTATGGCTACACCATC.

This clonotype was recorded at least ten times. The V call is TRBV6-5, the J call TRBJ1-2; TRBD1 might be the D (5 bases). CDR1 and CDR2 (germline): MNHEY, SVGAGI. The V end was cut by 4 bases, the J end by 4 bases, with 22 bases between. The CDR3 runs 17 residues. The CDR3 coding sequence is TGTGCCAGCAGTTCCACCTGGTCACAGGTCGGGCGCTATGGCTACACCTTC. Residues: CASSSTWSQVGRYGYTF.

Many counts were recorded for this clonotype. The chain couples TRBV11-1 to TRBJ2-1; a weak D match, TRBD2 (7 bases). The germline V and J ends were trimmed by 2 bases and 9 bases, with 17 bases remaining between them. This CDR3 contains 15 residues. CDR1 is SGHAT, CDR2 FQDESV, per germline (reference sequence). CDR3 bases: TGTGCCAGCAGCTTACGGGGGGCCCTAAACGGTGAGCAGTTCTTC. The encoded protein is CASSLRGALNGEQFF. The full variable domain, its missing parts supplied by reference TRBV11-1 and TRBJ2-1, is EAEVAQSPRYKITEKSQAVAFWCDPISGHATLYWYRQILGQGPELLVQFQDESVVDDSQLPKDRFSAERLKGVDSTLKIQPAELGDSAMYLCASSLRGALNGEQFFGPGTRLTVL.

In its sample, this clonotype ranks as medium-sized. The chain links TRBV6-4 to TRBJ2-1, with 7 bases lining up with TRBD2. This CDR3 spans 16 amino acids. The trim removed 6 bases at V and 9 bases at J, leaving 17 bases unmatched. Germline V gene lookup returns CDR1 MRHNA and CDR2 SNTAGT. CDR3 DNA: TGTGCCAGCAGCCCTGACGGGGGAGGGCTGTCGGGTGAGCAGTTCTTC. Protein product: CASSPDGGGLSGEQFF.

By its share, this clonotype is medium-sized (0.01 to 0.1%). The chain uses TRBV10-3 and TRBJ2-7, with 9 positions matching TRBD1. The CDR3 runs to 15 residues. CDR1 is ENHRY, CDR2 SYGVKD, per germline. The V and J ends lost 2 bases and 4 bases, in that order; junction bases with no gene match: 6. The CDR3 sequence is CAISETGTGMYEQYF. The CDR3 DNA reads TGTGCCATCAGTGAGACCGGGACAGGGATGTACGAGCAGTACTTC.